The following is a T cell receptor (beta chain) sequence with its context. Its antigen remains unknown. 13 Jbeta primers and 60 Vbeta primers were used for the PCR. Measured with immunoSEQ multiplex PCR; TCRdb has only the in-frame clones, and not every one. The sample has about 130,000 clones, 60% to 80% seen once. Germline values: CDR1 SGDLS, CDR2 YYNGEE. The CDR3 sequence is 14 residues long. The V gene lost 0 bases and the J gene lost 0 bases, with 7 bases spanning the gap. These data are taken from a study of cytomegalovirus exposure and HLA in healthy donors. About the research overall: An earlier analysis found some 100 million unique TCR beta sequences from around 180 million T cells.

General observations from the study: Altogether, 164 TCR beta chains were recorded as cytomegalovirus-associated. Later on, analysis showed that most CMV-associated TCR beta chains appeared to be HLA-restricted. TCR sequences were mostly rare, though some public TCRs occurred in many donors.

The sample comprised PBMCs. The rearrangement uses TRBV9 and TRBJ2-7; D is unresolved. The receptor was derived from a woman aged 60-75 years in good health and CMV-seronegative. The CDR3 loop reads CASSVAVPSYEQYF. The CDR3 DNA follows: TGTGCCAGCAGCGTAGCTGTCCCCTCCTACGAGCAGTACTTC.